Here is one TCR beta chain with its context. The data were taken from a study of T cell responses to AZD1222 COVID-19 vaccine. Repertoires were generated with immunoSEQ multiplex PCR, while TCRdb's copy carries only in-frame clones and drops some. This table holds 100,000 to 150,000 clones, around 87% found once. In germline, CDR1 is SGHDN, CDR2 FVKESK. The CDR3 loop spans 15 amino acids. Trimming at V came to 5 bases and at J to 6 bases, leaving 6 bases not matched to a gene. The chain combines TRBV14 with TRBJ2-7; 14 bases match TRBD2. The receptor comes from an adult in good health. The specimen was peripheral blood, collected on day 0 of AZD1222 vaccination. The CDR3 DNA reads TGTGCCAGCAGCAGACTAGCGGGAGGGCGGATCGAGCAGTACTTC. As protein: CASSRLAGGRIEQYF.